What follows is one TCR beta chain and its context. Per the germline V gene, CDR1 is LNHDA and CDR2 is SQIVND (reference sequence). The CDR3 runs to 16 residues. After removal of 3 bases from V and 8 bases from J, the junction contained 11 bases not matched to a gene. Sequencing used immunoSEQ multiplex PCR; TCRdb keeps in-frame clones, though not all of them. The table includes about 180,000 clones, approximately 90% detected once. The data were taken from a study of blood T cell repertoires in COVID-19. The receptor was isolated from a woman between 25 and 40 years old with active or convalescent COVID-19. Sequenced: peripheral blood. This chain uses TRBV19 with TRBJ2-3; 10 nucleotides agree with TRBD2. The CDR3 here is CASSIRSGGARGTQYF. The CDR3 DNA is TGTGCCAGTAGTATTCGGAGCGGGGGGGCCCGGGGTACGCAGTATTTT.